The 3 T cell receptor beta chains below were found in one sample sequenced in a study of blood T cell repertoires in COVID-19. Only in-frame clones appear in the TCRdb table, and some are missing; sequencing was by immunoSEQ multiplex PCR. The table lists some 170,000 clones, roughly 82% of them singletons. Sequenced material: PBMCs or T cells enriched from blood (not recorded which). These receptors all come from a man in his fifties or sixties who had recovered from COVID-19.

This clone is a singleton in its sample. The CDR3 nucleotides are TGTGCCAGCAGCTTAGCTTGGGGGGGTAGCGAGACCCAGTACTTC. It yields the protein CASSLAWGGSETQYF. The rearrangement uses TRBV7-9 and TRBJ2-5; 7 bases map to TRBD2. CDR3 length: 15 residues. Germline assignment: CDR1 SEHNR and CDR2 FQNEAQ (reference sequence). Losses at the gene ends were 0 bases for V and 5 bases for J; bases not matched to a gene: 6.

The chain employs TRBV10-3 and TRBJ2-7, with a weak D call TRBD1 (6 bases). In germline, CDR1 is ENHRY, CDR2 SYGVKD. CDR3 length equals 14 residues. Trimming stripped 3 bases from V and 9 bases from J, with 18 bases between. CDR3 sequence reads: CAISDVTGHTGQYF. The DNA of the CDR3 is TGTGCCATCAGTGACGTCACAGGGCATACAGGGCAGTACTTC.

This clone was detected a few times. The rearrangement links TRBV4-1 to TRBJ1-1; no definite D call. There are 14 residues in the CDR3. Germline loops: CDR1 MGHRA, CDR2 YSYEKL. Trimming stripped 2 bases from V and 2 bases from J, with 9 bases between. The CDR3 DNA is TGCGCCAGCAGCCAACAGAGACTAAACACTGAAGCTTTCTTT. This encodes CASSQQRLNTEAFF.